A selection of T cell receptor beta chains follows, all from one sample in a study of blood T cell repertoires in COVID-19. Sequencing was performed with immunoSEQ multiplex PCR; in TCRdb, only in-frame clones are kept and a portion is missing. The repertoire holds 110,000 or so clones, with roughly 85% as singletons. Sequenced material: peripheral blood. All receptors derive from a woman in her sixties or seventies with acute or convalescent COVID-19. The conserved cysteine and the conserved F or W are not part of the CDR3 here. Each record gives: V gene, CDR3 protein.

TRBV6-2/TRBV6-3,ASSYSSGGLGNQPQH
TRBV7-2,ASSLNRAGELF
TRBV7-2,ASSLGGQSIEQY
TRBV4-1,ASSQGKGSGNSPLH
TRBV5-1,ASSPWAGEGEYEQY
TRBV4-3,ASSQEAGSRSSGGELF
TRBV7-3,ASSTAGTGELF
TRBV19,ASQRQGAGQPQH
TRBV30,AWTDLAPYEQY
TRBV5-4,ASSLLGGNNEQF
TRBV19,ASNPTGANTEAF
TRBV18,ASSGPGHGNTEAF
TRBV28,ASSLTGAKRESSYNSPLH
TRBV3-1/TRBV3-2,ASRDRVEQY
TRBV11-2,ASSLARASEKLF
TRBV2,ADGQDMNTEAF
TRBV7-9,ASSPTGFDSPLH
TRBV30,AWAWGQNNEQF
TRBV5-6,ASSYRYNTDTQY
TRBV11-2,ASSSLRGTYEQY
TRBV2,ASNYRGLDQPQH
TRBV7-9,ASSETGGGNEQF
TRBV30,AWSVRLGTGSNQPQH
TRBV24-1,ATSDFDRAGTGELF
TRBV6-2/TRBV6-3,ASSKGQRRFLYEQY
TRBV6-5,ASSYGTGDNSPLH
TRBV19,ASRDQGTEAF